A single T cell receptor (beta chain) is shown here with its context. The antigen it binds to is not known. Within one base of it there is no much larger clone, and no base qualities were kept. The cohort comprised 670 or so healthy bone marrow donors. At the time of sampling, every cohort member was nominally healthy, though immune exposures that went unrecorded were likely present. The donor was CMV seropositive and was included in the group of 250 to 350 seropositive cohort members. A peripheral blood sample was collected from each donor, and TCR beta sequencing was performed on peripheral blood mononuclear cells. Genomic DNA was extracted from the blood cell samples with the Qiagen DNeasy Blood Extraction Kit. CDR1 and CDR2, looked up from the germline V gene, are SGHVS and FQNEAQ. Inclusive of the bounding cysteine and phenylalanine, the CDR3 is 15 residues long. Only the CDR3 part of the read is kept: 45 bases, read in frame from the first base. V ends up 2 bases short and J 5 bases short, with an unmatched junction base count of 3.

This record comes from a study of cytomegalovirus exposure and HLA in healthy donors (TCRdb year 2017). With regard to the full study: An earlier analysis of some 600 of the donors reported 276 Gb of sequence data and around 120 million unique TCR beta sequences obtained from about 200 million T cells. The T cell repertoires of 666 subjects were profiled by immunosequencing and related to cytomegalovirus serostatus. Because of strong linkage in the cohort, a few DR-DQ haplotypes were treated as single units for association and clustering. A later analysis re-examined previously published TCR beta repertoires from 610 or so donors and added high-resolution HLA genotyping to investigate patterns of TCR occurrence. To predict cytomegalovirus infection status, the study brought together high-throughput TCR immunosequencing, statistical association of individual TCRs with disease status, and machine learning. Alongside the repertoire data, information on donor age, sex, ethnicity and CMV serostatus was compiled. In the later analysis, no new phenotypic data were used to find candidate immune exposures; instead, reliance was placed on TCR beta sequences and their occurrence across donors. Every discovery cohort repertoire had been produced on one sequencing platform. Across about 380 genotyped donors of the cohort, an average of roughly 200,000 unique TCR beta nucleotide sequences per donor were sequenced, and 15% to 20% of those sequences were non-productive. The aim of the study was to test whether cataloging public T cell receptors could identify signatures of past pathogen exposure. Besides the first cohort of some 670 subjects, a separate validation cohort made up of over 95 different subjects was used. The number of typed donors differed by locus: roughly 629-630 for A, B, C, DRB1 and DQB1; 522 for DQA1; some 590 for DPA1; and around 450 for DPB1. In a later genetic analysis, genome-wide SNP genotypes for about 55% of the roughly 670 donors were used, and that subset was treated as a discovery cohort. The genetic ancestry cluster associated with self-reported Caucasian donors included 65% to 90% of the roughly 390 genotyped donors. HLA typing covered class I and class II loci at four-digit resolution. About 320 gigabases of sequencing data and tens of millions of unique TCR sequences were included in an early release covering several hundred HLA-typed donors. To decide whether each TCR beta V gene segment behaved as functional or pseudogenic, an earlier analysis of several hundred of the donors relied on high-throughput TCR beta sequencing. The study at large found these results: The authors suggested that the approach could potentially be extended to other disease states and immunological phenotypes. Because some donors lacked HLA typing at each locus, the association tests relied only on the typed subset. Most TCR sequences were observed very rarely across donors, whereas some public TCRs were present in many individuals. Compared with the roughly 700-donor mean, donors in an Asian-associated ancestry cluster had fewer N-insertions in productive TCRs, according to a later genetic analysis. Because counts were too low, seventeen rarely observed V segments, including chromosome 9 orphons, were excluded from the earlier analysis of around 590 of the donors. Three of the identified cytomegalovirus-associated TCR beta chains were confirmed in vitro to be specific for cytomegalovirus antigens. Cytomegalovirus status was reported to be diagnosed by the classifier with high specificity and sensitivity in both the original and validation cohorts. Correlated functional status among segregating V segments might be attributable to linkage disequilibrium, but an unknown experimental factor could not be ruled out. The study listed approximately 160 TCR beta chains as associated with cytomegalovirus. Some IMGT-functional V segments, including TRBV6-2 and TRBV6-3, could not be told apart with the 87-base-pair reads, so those segments were excluded. In a later analysis, several top co-occurrence clusters were reported to appear linked to parvovirus B19, influenza, CMV and Epstein-Barr virus. The only immune exposure information available for the cohort was CMV serostatus. A later analysis associated 16,951 TCR beta sequences with specific HLA alleles at a false discovery rate of 0.05. A cluster of highly shared sequence variants was judged likely to be a technical artifact of the sequencing pipeline. The presence/absence analyses assumed that sequencing depth was roughly uniform across donors, and that assumption may not be true. When HLA alleles, especially DR and DQ, strongly co-occurred, attributing TCR associations to individual alleles was difficult. In a later analysis, TCR association rates were found to vary across HLA loci, with the most associated TCRs seen for DRB1 alleles and the fewest for HLA-C alleles. Only TCR beta chains were sequenced in this cohort, and the absence of alpha or paired-chain data limited detectable features. A later analysis found that most CMV-associated TCR beta chains appeared HLA-restricted, with HLA associations seemingly driven largely by CMV exposure. V-gene and J-gene trimming of TCR beta chains was associated with a missense DCLRE1C variant in a later genetic analysis, and the association was replicated in an independent cohort. In an earlier analysis of fewer than 700 of the donors, most TCR beta V segments appeared in productive rearrangements about 87% or about 30% of the time, broadly matching IMGT annotations. A further reported finding was that TCR beta sequences accurately predicted the HLA-A and HLA-B alleles for most subjects in the first cohort. A later analysis found that HLA-associated TCR beta chains were more clonally expanded and had lower generation probabilities than equally common non-associated chains.

To prepare the library, the immunoSEQ multiplex PCR assay was applied. For the multiplex PCR, a mixture combining 60 forward primers for TCR Vbeta segments and 13 reverse primers for TCR Jbeta segments was used. The CDR3 region of rearranged TCR beta genes was amplified from genomic DNA by a multiplex PCR assay. Amplified TCR beta libraries were sequenced as 87-base-pair reads on the Illumina HiSeq System. On the study's bioinformatics: A later analysis tallied 75 million to 95 million unique TCR beta chains across the 660 or so repertoires, and roughly 11 million of those chains were shared by two or more donors. Raw reads were error-corrected and collapsed into unique sequences with a nearest-neighbor algorithm that merged closely related sequences to remove PCR and sequencing errors. To assign V, D and J gene segments, CDR3 sequences were aligned to IMGT reference sequences. For a sequence to be retained, a match of at least six nucleotides was required to both a V gene segment and a J gene segment. A rearrangement counted as productive if the CDR3 had no stop codons and remained in frame with V and J, and every other rearrangement counted as non-productive. Following IMGT convention, CDR3 was defined as the stretch from the second conserved V-encoded cysteine to the conserved J-encoded phenylalanine. Sequences without an unambiguous match to a single V gene segment were excluded from the earlier analysis of a few hundred of the donors. In an earlier analysis of several hundred of the donors, V segments were called functional above 56.7% productive rearrangements and were called segregating when the between-donor standard deviation exceeded 5%. A statistical classification framework was built for diagnosing cytomegalovirus status from the catalog of TCR beta chain sequences. In a later analysis, TCR nucleotide sequences were compared against IMGT/GENE-DB human TR gene sequences so that V and J genes could be assigned. A later analysis assigned CDR3 sequences and most-parsimonious VDJ recombination scenarios with the TCRdist pipeline. In a later analysis, each TCR beta chain was defined by its CDR3 amino acid sequence together with its V-gene family, and reads without a unique V-gene family were excluded. A later analysis removed several hundred highly shared, low-generation-probability nucleotide sequences to deal with suspected cross-contamination and a sequencing artifact. A later analysis calculated a clonal expansion index for each public chain from normalized within-repertoire ranks of inferred template counts. In a later analysis, generation probabilities were computed using a VDJ recombination model fitted to out-of-frame rearrangements, and the results were checked against IGoR. Hypergeometric tests were used in a later analysis to score TCR-TCR, TCR-HLA and TCR-CMV co-occurrence, with a repertoire-size bias correction applied to the TCR pairs. A later analysis estimated false discovery rates by permuting HLA or CMV assignments 20 times. In a later analysis, co-occurring TCRs were grouped using DBSCAN, with TCRdist sequence similarity added in when clustering inside HLA-allele-positive subsets. Co-occurrence clustering excluded repertoires with fewer than 30,000 or more than 120,000 public chains, plus five with anomalous nucleotide sharing. Sourced from immuneACCESS, this table was stored by TCRdb with only in-frame sequences that have V and J called. A share of the clones is absent; for the studies checked, an unresolved V gene accounts for under half, and the remainder has no known explanation. V and J calls and clone size are as listed in that table; D and trimming were resolved from the DNA. The sample table records over 150,000 clones; around 84% of these occur just once. Around 1.2% of the sample rests with the top ten.

This receptor chain uses TRBV7-8 and TRBJ2-5; TRBD2 agrees with 12 junctional bases. The receptor was isolated from a girl aged 2 to 10 in good health and CMV-seropositive. The sample taken for sequencing was PBMCs. The CDR3 in this case is CASSLTSGRYETQYF. The nucleotide sequence reads TGTGCCAGCAGCTTAACTAGCGGGAGGTACGAGACCCAGTACTTC.